Following are 30 T cell receptor beta chains from one sample sequenced in a study of beta chain features in type 1 diabetes. Since all of the isolated RNA was reverse transcribed, expressed TCRB transcripts were what got sequenced. Using immunoSEQ multiplex PCR, the repertoire was profiled, and TCRdb retains in-frame clones only, with some absent. The sample consists of 450,000 or so clones, about an eighth of them appearing once. Sequenced sample: naive CD4+ T cells from blood. The receptors were sampled from a woman under 30 in good health.

This rearrangement joins TRBV30 to TRBJ1-2; 8 nucleotides line up with TRBD1. Germline CDR1 is GTSNPN and CDR2 is SVGIG (reference sequence). V gave up 4 bases and J gave up 4 bases; unmatched junction bases: 8. This CDR3 contains 14 residues. The DNA of the CDR3 is TGTGCCTGGAAAAGGACAGGGAAGGGCTATGGCTACACCTTC. This sequence encodes CAWKRTGKGYGYTF.

This clone has more than one count but fewer than ten. The rearrangement joins TRBV19 to TRBJ1-2; perhaps TRBD1 as D (6 bases). Trimming pared 6 bases from V and 0 bases from J, leaving 14 bases between. Germline lookup yields CDR1 LNHDA and CDR2 SQIVND (reference sequence). The CDR3 spans 15 residues. CDR3 sequence: CASRQDSRSNYGYTF. For the CDR3, the DNA is TGTGCCAGTAGACAGGACAGCCGATCTAACTATGGCTACACCTTC.

This chain uses TRBV6-5 with TRBJ1-2; TRBD1 is a possible D gene (6 bases). Between the trimmed V and J ends, which lost 6 bases and 4 bases, there was a span of 12 bases. The CDR3 totals 13 residues. Germline assignment: CDR1 MNHEY and CDR2 SVGAGI. DNA for the CDR3: TGTGCCAGCAGCCCGGACAGCATCTATGGCTACACCTTC. This gives the protein CASSPDSIYGYTF.

The chain has TRBV29-1 and TRBJ2-1, with D possibly called TRBD1 or TRBD2 (5 bases each). The germline gives CDR1 SQVTM, CDR2 ANQGSEA. The length of the CDR3 is 11 residues. The CDR3 reads CSHRWGNEQFF. Written as DNA, the CDR3 is TGCAGTCACAGATGGGGGAATGAGCAGTTCTTC.

This clone was seen a few times. The chain couples TRBV30 to TRBJ1-2, with D uncertain. Germline CDR1 GTSNPN, CDR2 SVGIG (reference sequence). The CDR3 sequence is 16 residues long. Trimming removed 7 bases from V and 4 bases from J, with 25 bases in between. The CDR3 loop reads CALSRAVLQVAYGYTF. DNA of the CDR3: TGTGCCTTATCTCGTGCCGTTCTGCAAGTGGCCTATGGCTACACCTTC.

There are a few counts of this clone. CDR3 sequence: CASSQSWTGTPYEQYF. CDR3 nucleotides: TGTGCCAGCAGCCAAAGTTGGACGGGGACCCCCTACGAGCAGTACTTC. This chain connects TRBV14 to TRBJ2-7, with D perhaps assigned TRBD1 or TRBD2 (5 bases each). Trimming took off 2 bases at V and 2 bases at J, with 16 bases between the two ends. This CDR3 is built from 16 residues. CDR1 and CDR2 from the germline V gene are SGHDN and FVKESK.

There are a few counts of this clone. This chain uses TRBV5-4 with TRBJ2-7, with D perhaps TRBD2 (5 bases). The V end was cut by 4 bases, the J end by 4 bases, with 12 bases between. The germline gives CDR1 SGHNT, CDR2 YYREEE (reference sequence). CDR3 length equals 13 residues. The CDR3 sequence: CASSRHEGYEQYV. CDR3 in DNA: TGTGCCAGCAGCCGGCATGAGGGATACGAGCAGTACGTC.

The chain links TRBV7-9 to TRBJ2-7; 9 nucleotides line up with TRBD1. Germline V gene data show CDR1 as SEHNR and CDR2 as FQNEAQ (reference sequence). The CDR3 runs 16 residues. After removal of 5 bases from V and 3 bases from J, the junction contained 11 bases not matched to a gene. Written as DNA, the CDR3 is TGTGCCAGCAGCCCCATAGGGACAGGGAGGTTCTACGAGCAGTACTTC. It codes for CASSPIGTGRFYEQYF.

The CDR3 DNA reads TGTGCCAGCTCAGCCCTCGACAGGGACGGTGAGCAGTTCTTC. This gives the protein CASSALDRDGEQFF. V and J are TRBV25-1 and TRBJ2-1; 7 nucleotides agree with TRBD1. This CDR3 has 14 residues. The J segment lost 9 bases and the V segment lost 8 bases, leaving 13 bases of the junction unmatched. The V gene's germline CDR1 is MGHDK and CDR2 SYGVNS.

The chain combines TRBV14 with TRBJ2-4; tentatively, D is TRBD1 (6 bases). The CDR3 covers 17 residues. Trimming removed 0 bases from V and 6 bases from J, with 18 bases in between. From germline, CDR1 is SGHDN and CDR2 FVKESK. The CDR3 DNA sequence: TGTGCCAGCAGCCAAGACAGGGAACAGGGCCCAAGAAACATTCAGTACTTC. Protein product: CASSQDREQGPRNIQYF. Filled out from reference TRBV14 and TRBJ2-4, the complete variable domain reads EAGVTQFPSHSVIEKGQTVTLRCDPISGHDNLYWYRRVMGKEIKFLLHFVKESKQDESGMPNNRFLAERTGGTYSTLKVQPAELEDSGVYFCASSQDREQGPRNIQYFGAGTRLSVL.

This clone was recorded a few times. J is TRBJ2-1 and V is TRBV7-2, with TRBD1 matching over 9 bases. Germline CDR1 SGHTA, CDR2 FQGNSA. The CDR3 has 13 residues. V lost 11 bases and J lost 3; bases outside the gene matches: 5. The CDR3 region has the DNA TGTGCCTCCCGGGACAGGGTCTACAATGAGCAGTTCTTC. As protein: CASRDRVYNEQFF. The full variable domain, its missing parts supplied by reference TRBV7-2 and TRBJ2-1, is GAGVSQSPSNKVTEKGKDVELRCDPISGHTALYWYRQSLGQGLEFLIYFQGNSAPDKSGLPSDRFSAERTGGSVSTLTIQRTQQEDSAVYLCASRDRVYNEQFFGPGTRLTVL.

The V gene is TRBV27, the J gene TRBJ2-7; D uncertain. The V gene lost 0 bases and the J gene lost 8 bases, with 14 bases spanning the gap. This CDR3 has 14 residues. Germline CDR1 MNHEY, CDR2 SMNVEV (reference sequence). The CDR3 coding sequence is TGTGCCAGCAGTTTATCAGGCAGGCCGCGGCAGCAGTACTTC. Residues: CASSLSGRPRQQYF.

This clone turned up a few times. The chain combines TRBV30 with TRBJ2-1; 13 bases line up with TRBD2. There are 12 residues in the CDR3. Germline lookup yields CDR1 GTSNPN and CDR2 SVGIG (reference sequence). J was trimmed by 11 bases and V by 3 bases; bases with no gene match: 1. The CDR3 DNA reads TGTGCCTGGAGACTAGCGGGAGGGAAGCAGTTCTTC. It specifies CAWRLAGGKQFF. The full variable domain, completed using reference TRBV30 and TRBJ2-1, is SQTIHQWPATLVQPVGSPLSLECTVEGTSNPNLYWYRQAAGRGLQLLFYSVGIGQISSEVPQNLSASRPQDRQFILSSKKLLLSDSGFYLCAWRLAGGKQFFGPGTRLTVL.

The chain carries TRBV7-9 and TRBJ1-1, with 8 bases matching TRBD1. The V and J ends lost 1 base and 3 bases, in that order; junction bases with no gene match: 1. Germline lookup yields CDR1 SEHNR and CDR2 FQNEAQ (reference sequence). The CDR3 is 14 amino acids. CDR3 coding DNA: TGTGCCAGCAGCTTAGAACAGGGGGACACTGAAGCTTTCTTT. It yields the protein CASSLEQGDTEAFF.

There are a few counts of this clone. The chain has TRBV5-1 and TRBJ1-1; D not resolved. Germline loops: CDR1 SGHRS, CDR2 YFSETQ. The CDR3 loop spans 12 amino acids. V lost 5 bases, J lost 2 bases, and 7 bases lay in between. CDR3 DNA sequence: TGCGCCAGCAGTATAGACAACACTGAAGCTTTCTTT. Its protein product is CASSIDNTEAFF. Full variable domain (outside the CDR3, taken from reference TRBV5-1 and TRBJ1-1): KAGVTQTPRYLIKTRGQQVTLSCSPISGHRSVSWYQQTPGQGLQFLFEYFSETQRNKGNFPGRFSGRQFSNSRSEMNVSTLELGDSALYLCASSIDNTEAFFGQGTRLTVV.

This chain links TRBV19 with TRBJ2-6; D may match TRBD1 or TRBD2 (5 bases each). CDR3 size: 15 residues. Trimming removed 5 bases at V and 0 bases at J, with 8 bases between. Germline V lookup: CDR1 LNHDA, CDR2 SQIVND (reference sequence). CDR3 residues: CASSLGGSGANVLTF. The CDR3 coding sequence is TGTGCCAGTAGTCTTGGGGGCTCTGGGGCCAACGTCCTGACTTTC.

The rearrangement links TRBV30 to TRBJ2-7; 10 bases map to TRBD2. The germline V gene has CDR1 GTSNPN and CDR2 SVGIG (reference sequence). The trim removed 1 base at V and 2 bases at J, leaving 8 bases unmatched. The CDR3 sequence is 16 residues long. CDR3 residues: CAWSGAGGPLAYEQYF. As DNA, the CDR3 is TGTGCCTGGAGTGGAGCGGGAGGGCCACTCGCCTACGAGCAGTACTTC.

For this clone: Other DNA sequences in the same sample also yield this CDR3. The gene calls are TRBV5-1 and TRBJ2-1, with a weak D call TRBD2 (5 bases). CDR1 is SGHRS, CDR2 YFSETQ, per germline. CDR3 length: 14 residues. V lost 0 bases, J lost 1 base, and 5 bases lay in between. Here the CDR3 DNA reads TGCGCCAGCAGCTTGGCGGGGTCCTACAATGAGCAGTTCTTC. Its translation: CASSLAGSYNEQFF.

The chain links TRBV28 to TRBJ2-7; 9 bases align to TRBD1. The CDR3 runs 14 residues. V shed 7 bases, J shed 2 bases, and the junction held 6 bases outside the gene matches. Germline V gene lookup returns CDR1 MDHEN and CDR2 SYDVKM. This CDR3 is CASTGTGKAYEQYV. CDR3 coding DNA: TGTGCCAGCACCGGGACAGGGAAAGCCTACGAGCAGTACGTC.

In this sample, this clone turned up a few times. This chain links TRBV9 with TRBJ2-6; D not certain. Trimming cost V 0 bases and J 4 bases, with 8 bases left between them. This CDR3 is built from 15 residues. Germline lookup yields CDR1 SGDLS and CDR2 YYNGEE. The CDR3, as DNA: TGTGCCAGCAGCGTAGAGGCGTCCGGGGCCAACGTCCTGACTTTC. Its protein is CASSVEASGANVLTF.

This CDR3 is CASSLEGQGYNEQFF. CDR3 coding DNA: TGTGCCAGCAGCTTGGAGGGACAGGGCTACAATGAGCAGTTCTTC. This chain uses TRBV5-6 with TRBJ2-1; 9 bases align to TRBD1. CDR1 and CDR2 from the germline V gene are SGHDT and YYEEEE. The CDR3 runs to 15 residues. The junction had 1 base not matched to a gene; V was cut back by 0 bases and J by 3 bases. Together with reference TRBV5-6 and TRBJ2-1, the CDR3 gives the full variable domain: DAGVTQSPTHLIKTRGQQVTLRCSPKSGHDTVSWYQQALGQGPQFIFQYYEEEERQRGNFPDRFSGHQFPNYSSELNVNALLLGDSALYLCASSLEGQGYNEQFFGPGTRLTVL.

CDR3 in amino acids: CASRTGTNYADTQYF. DNA for the CDR3: TGTGCCAGCAGGACCGGGACAAACTACGCAGATACGCAGTATTTT. This chain links TRBV7-2 with TRBJ2-3, with D perhaps matching TRBD1 (6 bases). Per germline, CDR1 SGHTA and CDR2 FQGNSA. This CDR3 has 15 residues. V gave up 6 bases and J gave up 4 bases, with 17 bases separating them.

The chain links TRBV4-3 to TRBJ1-2; TRBD1 aligns across 9 bases. V shed 0 bases and J 7 bases; nucleotides not matched to a gene: 9. The germline V gene has CDR1 LGHNA and CDR2 YSLEER. The CDR3 loop spans 16 amino acids. CDR3 coding DNA: TGCGCCAGCAGCCAAGAGGTCGGGACAGGGCAGTTTGGCTACACCTTC. It translates to CASSQEVGTGQFGYTF.

CDR3 sequence: CSVRDRRSYGYTF. The CDR3 nucleotides read TGCAGCGTCCGGGACAGGAGGTCCTATGGCTACACCTTC. The chain is built from TRBV29-1 and TRBJ1-2, with 8 positions matching TRBD1. The CDR3 is made up of 13 amino acids. V shed 6 bases, J shed 4 bases, and the junction held 7 bases outside the gene matches. Germline CDR1 and CDR2: SQVTM and ANQGSEA.

This clone was recorded a few times. The CDR3 sequence is CASSEQGGDEQFF. The CDR3 DNA is TGTGCCAGCAGTGAGCAGGGGGGCGATGAGCAGTTCTTC. The chain employs TRBV25-1 and TRBJ2-1; tentative D call: TRBD1 (7 bases). The CDR3 totals 13 residues. In germline, CDR1 is MGHDK, CDR2 SYGVNS. Trimming stripped 3 bases from V and 8 bases from J, with 11 bases between.

There are a few counts of this clone. V usage is TRBV29-1 and J usage is TRBJ2-5; D may match TRBD1 or TRBD2 (5 bases each). V dropped 6 bases and J dropped 5 bases, with 25 bases sitting between them. Germline V gene sequence: CDR1 SQVTM, CDR2 ANQGSEA. The CDR3 loop spans 16 amino acids. CDR3 DNA sequence: TGCAGCGTCCTCAGACGGGGAAGGGGCCAAGGGGAGACCCAGTACTTC. As protein: CSVLRRGRGQGETQYF.

This chain links TRBV5-1 with TRBJ1-4; D ambiguous. The CDR3 runs to 16 residues. The V end lost 0 bases, the J end lost 0 bases, and 9 bases lay between the germline ends. The V gene's germline CDR1 is SGHRS and CDR2 YFSETQ. The CDR3: CASSLGRPATNEKLFF. The CDR3 nucleotides read TGCGCCAGCAGCTTGGGACGCCCTGCAACTAATGAAAAACTGTTTTTT.

The rearrangement joins TRBV15 to TRBJ1-5, with 7 bases identical to TRBD1. From germline, CDR1 is LNHNV and CDR2 YYDKDF (reference sequence). CDR3 length equals 17 residues. J was trimmed by 0 bases and V by 0 bases; bases with no gene match: 5. The CDR3 loop reads CATSREVRTGSNQPQHF. CDR3 coding DNA: TGTGCCACCAGCAGAGAAGTCCGGACAGGTAGCAATCAGCCCCAGCATTTT.

This clone was found a few times. CDR3 sequence (DNA): TGTGCCAGCAGCCCAGGGCCCGCTAACTATGGCTACACCTTC. Its protein product is CASSPGPANYGYTF. This chain connects TRBV13 to TRBJ1-2, with TRBD1 as a possible D gene (5 bases). The CDR3 contains 14 residues. Germline V gene lookup returns CDR1 PRHDT and CDR2 FYEKMQ (reference sequence). The V end lost 5 bases, the J end lost 0 bases, and 10 bases lay between the germline ends.

This clone was recorded a few times. The chain uses TRBV15 and TRBJ1-4, with 8 bases that match TRBD1. Germline V gene data show CDR1 as LNHNV and CDR2 as YYDKDF (reference sequence). CDR3 length: 15 residues. Unmatched junction bases numbered 10, after V lost 6 bases and J lost 7 bases. In DNA, the CDR3 is TGTGCCACCAGACCACGACAGGGGCAGGGTGAAAAACTGTTTTTT. The encoded protein is CATRPRQGQGEKLFF.